This TCR beta chain was recovered during a study of T cell responses to AZD1222 COVID-19 vaccine. Points from the study as a whole: Spike-specific TCR breadth and depth rose after two AZD1222 doses. The donor group comprised mostly white British people and more females; the analysis possibly underestimated clonal diversity.

The protocol was immunoSEQ multiplex PCR, while the TCRdb copy is restricted to in-frame clones and leaves out a portion. Of some 190,000 clones listed, about 93% are singletons. This clone was recorded a few times. What it binds is unknown. Germline assignment: CDR1 MGHRA and CDR2 YSYEKL. The CDR3 consists of 17 residues. The trim removed 1 base at V and 6 bases at J, leaving 5 bases unmatched. Samples with a second dose at about 4 or about 12 weeks were pooled together. The TCR comes from an adult who received the AZD1222 COVID-19 vaccine. The V call is TRBV4-1, the J call TRBJ1-6; TRBD1 matches at 11 bases. The sequencing used peripheral blood, collected 28 days after the second AZD1222 dose. The CDR3 protein is CASSQVDRGRINSPLHF. CDR3 coding DNA: TGCGCCAGCAGCCAAGTGGACAGGGGGCGAATTAATTCACCCCTCCACTTT.